This T cell receptor beta chain was retrieved from a study of control samples from healthy donors and cancer patients. Trimming removed 3 bases at V and 1 base at J, with 19 bases between. The CDR3 totals 17 residues. In germline, CDR1 is SGHKS, CDR2 YYEKEE (reference sequence). The data were produced by immunoSEQ multiplex PCR, yet TCRdb's version contains in-frame clones alone and is incomplete. The data hold under 200,000 clones, with around nine tenths observed a single time. J is TRBJ2-5 and V is TRBV5-5; D gene ambiguous. What was sequenced was blood. The TCR comes from a woman aged 25 to 45 in good health. The CDR3 loop reads CASSSPIPTAPQETQYF. CDR3 bases: TGTGCCAGCAGCTCCCCAATACCAACAGCTCCCCAAGAGACCCAGTACTTC.